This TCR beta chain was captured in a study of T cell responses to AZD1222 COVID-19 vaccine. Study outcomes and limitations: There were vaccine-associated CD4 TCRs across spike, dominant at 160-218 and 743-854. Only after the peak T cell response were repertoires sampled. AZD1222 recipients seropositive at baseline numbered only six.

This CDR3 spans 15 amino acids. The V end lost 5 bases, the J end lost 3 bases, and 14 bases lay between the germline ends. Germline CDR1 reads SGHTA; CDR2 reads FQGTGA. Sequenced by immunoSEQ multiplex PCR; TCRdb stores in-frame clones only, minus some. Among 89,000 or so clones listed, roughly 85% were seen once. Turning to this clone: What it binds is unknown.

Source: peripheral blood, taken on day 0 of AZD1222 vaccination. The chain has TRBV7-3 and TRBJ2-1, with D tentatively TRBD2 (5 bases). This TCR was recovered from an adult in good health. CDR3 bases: TGTGCCAGCAGCCCCGAGGGCTACCACTACAATGAGCAGTTCTTC. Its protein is CASSPEGYHYNEQFF.